Listed here are 28 T cell receptor beta chains from one sample, sequenced in a study of blood T cells in healthy people across ages. It was with a sample-barcoded 5' primer and a J-beta primer mix that a second PCR of roughly 7 to 12 cycles was run. TCRdb recomputed calls from the 5' RACE reads with MiXCR, one row per CDR3 protein. The sample shows around 1,500,000 distinct CDR3 sequences, 25% to 30% of them seen only once. Sequencing was done on a sample of blood. These receptors all come from a young woman in good health.

This sequence joins TRBV29-1 and TRBJ2-3; 9 nucleotides match TRBD2. CDR1 is SQVTM and CDR2 is ANQGSEA in the germline V gene. Germline trimming cut 7 bases from V and 0 bases from J; bases unmatched to any gene: 5. This CDR3 is 14 amino acids long. CDR3 DNA: TGCAGCGCTGAGACTAGCGGTAGCACAGATACGCAGTATTTT. Translation gives CSAETSGSTDTQYF.

At least ten counts were recorded for this clonotype. The rearrangement links TRBV10-3 to TRBJ2-7; 12 bases fit TRBD2. CDR3 length: 16 amino acids. The J segment lost 5 bases and the V segment lost 4 bases, leaving 9 bases of the junction unmatched. Germline-derived CDR1 and CDR2 are ENHRY and SYGVKD. The CDR3 bases are TGTGCCATCAGTGGGAGACTAGCGGGAGATTACAACGAGCAGTACTTC. Amino acids: CAISGRLAGDYNEQYF.

V gene TRBV4-1 combines with J gene TRBJ1-5; D gene uncertain. From germline, CDR1 is MGHRA and CDR2 YSYEKL. Trimming removed 0 bases from V and 5 bases from J, with 11 bases in between. The CDR3 runs to 15 residues. The chain's CDR3 is CASSQDSREYQPQHF. Written as DNA, the CDR3 is TGCGCCAGCAGCCAAGATTCGAGGGAATATCAGCCCCAGCATTTT.

Note on this clonotype: A much larger clone differs by one base, so this may be a read error. The V and J genes are TRBV7-2 and TRBJ2-7; TRBD2 might be the D (6 bases). CDR3 length: 16 residues. The V and J ends lost 5 bases and 0 bases respectively, with 17 bases between them. Germline V gene lookup returns CDR1 SGHTA and CDR2 FQGNSA. CDR3 DNA sequence: TGTGCCAGCAGCCCGACCCGGGGGACTTCCTCCTACGAGCAGTACGTC. This sequence encodes CASSPTRGTSSYEQYV.

Note on this clonotype: It may be a read error: a sequence one base away is much more abundant. The rearrangement links TRBV20-1 to TRBJ2-7; D possibly uses TRBD1 or TRBD2 (5 bases each). The germline gives CDR1 DFQATT, CDR2 SNEGSKA (reference sequence). The CDR3 covers 12 residues. The CDR3 coding sequence is TGCGCTTTTTCGAGGGGCTCCTACGAGCAGTACTTC. Its translation: CAFSRGSYEQYF.

The CDR3 nucleotides are TGCAGTGCTAGAGCGTCGACTCCAGAAGAGACCCAGTACTTC. Amino acid sequence: CSARASTPEETQYF. The chain employs TRBV20-1 and TRBJ2-5; D remains ambiguous. Trimming removed 1 base at V and 3 bases at J, with 12 bases between. This CDR3 has 14 amino acids. The germline V gene encodes CDR1 DFQATT and CDR2 SNEGSKA (reference sequence).

V and J are TRBV27 and TRBJ1-2; 8 bases align to TRBD1. The CDR3 totals 13 residues. J was trimmed by 8 bases and V by 7 bases; bases with no gene match: 9. CDR1 and CDR2 (germline): MNHEY, SMNVEV (reference sequence). CDR3 sequence (DNA): TGTGCCAGCACATCGGGGGCAGGGGGCGGCTACACCTTC. Translating gives CASTSGAGGGYTF.

The table lists this clonotype with a few counts. V gene TRBV20-1 combines with J gene TRBJ2-1; a weak D match, TRBD2 (6 bases). V was shortened by 6 bases and J by 6 bases, with 12 bases between the two germline ends. Germline V gives CDR1 DFQATT, CDR2 SNEGSKA (reference sequence). The length of the CDR3 is 12 residues. CDR3 protein: CSARGTFNEQFF. Written as DNA, the CDR3 is TGCAGTGCCCGGGGGACTTTCAATGAGCAGTTCTTC.

The chain combines TRBV27 with TRBJ1-2; a weak D match, TRBD1 (5 bases). This CDR3 comprises 13 residues. Trimming cost V 5 bases and J 4 bases, with 11 bases left between them. Germline V gene sequence: CDR1 MNHEY, CDR2 SMNVEV (reference sequence). CDR3 DNA: TGTGCCAGCAGTAGGGACTGGGGCTATGGCTACACCTTC. This gives the protein CASSRDWGYGYTF.

This chain links TRBV2 with TRBJ2-7; D is unresolved. V shed 2 bases and J shed 4 bases, with 12 bases lying between them. The CDR3 runs to 14 residues. CDR1 is SNHLY and CDR2 is FYNNEI in the germline V gene. CDR3 DNA sequence: TGTGCCAGCAGTGAATTAGCAGGACGGTACGAGCAGTACTTC. Protein sequence: CASSELAGRYEQYF.

This chain uses TRBV7-9 with TRBJ2-1; TRBD2 aligns across 8 bases. The germline V gene encodes CDR1 SEHNR and CDR2 FQNEAQ (reference sequence). Unmatched junction bases numbered 5, after V lost 1 base and J lost 6 bases. The CDR3 extends over 15 amino acids. The CDR3 region is CASSLERESPNEQFF. The CDR3, as DNA: TGTGCCAGCAGCTTAGAGCGGGAGAGCCCCAATGAGCAGTTCTTC.

This clonotype showed up just a few times. This chain's CDR3 is CASSQVGQGIETQYF. The CDR3 nucleotides are TGTGCCAGCAGCCAAGTTGGACAGGGGATAGAGACCCAGTACTTC. The V gene is TRBV3-1, the J gene TRBJ2-7; 9 bases fit TRBD1. The J call is in doubt because the DNA end fits TRBJ2-5 better. Germline V gene sequence: CDR1 LGHDT, CDR2 YNNKEL (reference sequence). This CDR3 has 15 amino acids.

Details on this clonotype: Given a much more abundant clone one base away, this may be a read error. The chain links TRBV20-1 to TRBJ2-5; D unresolved. Per the germline V gene, CDR1 is DFQATT and CDR2 is SNEGSKA (reference sequence). CDR3 size: 14 residues. V lost 0 bases and J 11 bases, leaving 19 bases between the germline ends. CDR3 sequence reads: CSARDWYGSYGQYF. For the CDR3, the DNA is TGCAGTGCTAGAGATTGGTATGGGTCCTACGGGCAGTACTTC.

This clonotype was seen only a few times. This chain connects TRBV6-1 to TRBJ1-6; possible D gene TRBD1, 5 bases. Germline V gene data show CDR1 as MNHNS and CDR2 as SASEGT. CDR3 size: 18 residues. V was clipped by 3 bases and J by 4 bases, with 19 bases between them. CDR3 residues: CASSEIRTRGSYNSPLHF. The CDR3 DNA is TGTGCCAGCAGTGAGATTCGAACCCGGGGGTCTTATAATTCACCCCTCCACTTT.

This clonotype has a handful of counts. V and J are TRBV6-5 and TRBJ1-1; no clear D. Between the trimmed V and J ends, which lost 5 bases and 1 base, there was a span of 14 bases. CDR3 length: 15 amino acids. Germline CDR1 and CDR2: MNHEY and SVGAGI. The CDR3 region is CASSDRRGGNTEAFF. The CDR3 DNA reads as TGTGCCAGCAGTGACCGCCGAGGTGGGAACACTGAAGCTTTCTTT.

This clonotype was counted many times. The V and J genes are TRBV29-1 and TRBJ1-2; D is unresolved. This CDR3 has 15 amino acids. V lost 6 bases, J lost 7 bases, and 24 bases lay in between. Germline CDR1 is SQVTM and CDR2 is ANQGSEA. As DNA, the CDR3 is TGCAGCGTCCCCCGGCGGGAGGGTCCAAAGGGTGGCTACACCTTC. This sequence encodes CSVPRREGPKGGYTF.

This chain uses TRBV5-1 with TRBJ2-5; no clear D gene. This CDR3 region has 15 residues. Per the germline V gene, CDR1 is SGHRS and CDR2 is YFSETQ. Trimming removed 2 bases from V and 4 bases from J, with 15 bases in between. Written as DNA, the CDR3 is TGCGCCAGCAGCTTACCGGGCCGAGAAGGAGAGACCCAGTACTTC. Translated, it gives CASSLPGREGETQYF. Variable domain in full (rest from reference TRBV5-1 and TRBJ2-5): KAGVTQTPRYLIKTRGQQVTLSCSPISGHRSVSWYQQTPGQGLQFLFEYFSETQRNKGNFPGRFSGRQFSNSRSEMNVSTLELGDSALYLCASSLPGREGETQYFGPGTRLLVL.

This clonotype was seen many times. The V and J genes are TRBV2 and TRBJ1-5; D gene ambiguous. Trimming left V 2 bases short and J 0 bases short, with 5 bases between. The CDR3 runs to 14 residues. CDR1 is SNHLY and CDR2 is FYNNEI in the germline V gene. CDR3: CASSERNSNQPQHF. The DNA of the CDR3 is TGTGCCAGCAGTGAACGGAATAGCAATCAGCCCCAGCATTTT.

The genes are TRBV6-2 or TRBV6-3 and TRBJ2-3; D may correspond to TRBD1 or TRBD2 (5 bases each). Germline lookup yields CDR1 MNHEY and CDR2 SVGEGT. The CDR3 loop spans 15 amino acids. V was shortened by 3 bases and J by 4 bases, with 14 bases between the two germline ends. For the CDR3, the DNA is TGTGCCAGCAGTTATCCTGGGACGGGCGCAGATACGCAGTATTTT. Translation gives CASSYPGTGADTQYF.

This clonotype was counted a few times. The CDR3 nucleotides read TGTGCCAGCTCACCAACCAGTCCTCAGGAGACCCAGTACTTC. It is translated as CASSPTSPQETQYF. The gene calls are TRBV18 and TRBJ2-5, with D unresolved. Trimming removed 2 bases at V and 5 bases at J, with 12 bases between. Germline CDR1 KGHSH, CDR2 LQKENI. The CDR3 is 14 residues long.

The rearrangement links TRBV20-1 to TRBJ1-2, with 7 bases lining up with TRBD1. Trimming took 5 bases from V and 3 from J; bases not matched to a gene: 6. CDR1 is DFQATT, CDR2 SNEGSKA, per germline (reference sequence). The CDR3 loop spans 13 amino acids. The CDR3 DNA reads as TGCAGTGCTCCTCATCAGGGGGACTATGGCTACACCTTC. Translating it yields CSAPHQGDYGYTF.

This clonotype has only a few counts. This chain connects TRBV12-3 or TRBV12-4 to TRBJ2-1; no reliable D call. Trimming left V 5 bases short and J 2 bases short, with 13 bases between. This CDR3 is built from 15 residues. CDR3 in DNA: TGTGCCAGCAGTGTCTCAGGAACGCCCTACAATGAGCAGTTCTTC. The encoded protein is CASSVSGTPYNEQFF.

This clonotype was recorded a few times. The chain recombines TRBV6-1 with TRBJ2-5; D not resolved. The CDR3 is 13 residues long. Deletions cut 2 bases from V and 5 bases from J, with 9 bases between. Germline V gene lookup returns CDR1 MNHNS and CDR2 SASEGT. CDR3 region: CASSEPAQETQYF. Written as DNA, the CDR3 is TGTGCCAGCAGTGAACCTGCTCAGGAGACCCAGTACTTC.

The sample holds a few counts of this clonotype. This chain connects TRBV20-1 to TRBJ2-4, with 7 bases aligning to TRBD2. The DNA end lines up better with TRBJ2-7; the J call may be wrong. The CDR3 is 15 residues long. Germline values: CDR1 DFQATT, CDR2 SNEGSKA (reference sequence). CDR3 sequence reads: CSARESRLAADEQYF. In DNA form, the CDR3 reads TGCAGTGCTAGAGAAAGTAGGCTAGCGGCCGACGAGCAGTACTTC.

Turning to this clonotype: A single base separates this from a much larger clone, so it may be a read error. The gene calls are TRBV7-2 and TRBJ2-4, with TRBD2 as a possible D gene (6 bases). The CDR3 extends over 14 amino acids. CDR1 SGHTA and CDR2 FQGNSA come from the germline V gene. The CDR3: CANSPNAGQNIQYF. The CDR3 nucleotides are TGTGCCAACAGCCCCAATGCGGGGCAAAACATTCAGTACTTC.

There are a few counts of this clonotype. The rearrangement links TRBV10-3 to TRBJ2-1; 10 bases align to TRBD2. V dropped 5 bases and J dropped 13; count of bases not matched to a gene: 8. Looked up from germline, CDR1 is ENHRY and CDR2 is SYGVKD. The CDR3 covers 13 residues. The CDR3 region is CAISLSGGAEQFF. The CDR3 bases are TGTGCCATCAGTTTAAGCGGGGGGGCCGAACAGTTCTTC.

The V and J genes are TRBV6-2 or TRBV6-3 and TRBJ2-3; D gene unclear. V was clipped by 4 bases and J by 2 bases, with 16 bases between them. Germline-derived CDR1 and CDR2 are MNHEY and SVGEGT. The CDR3 consists of 16 residues. CDR3 loop: CASSWIRVSVTDTQYF. CDR3 DNA: TGTGCCAGCAGTTGGATTCGCGTCTCGGTCACAGATACGCAGTATTTT.

The chain couples TRBV12-3 or TRBV12-4 to TRBJ2-1; TRBD2 aligns across 11 bases. The CDR3 loop spans 20 amino acids. The junction had 21 bases not matched to a gene; V was cut back by 5 bases and J by 6 bases. CDR3: CASSPTPLAGGLVLGNEQFF. Here the CDR3 DNA reads TGTGCCAGCAGTCCAACCCCCTTAGCGGGGGGGCTAGTATTGGGCAATGAGCAGTTCTTC.